The next 6 T cell receptor delta chains were all read from a single sample in a study of gamma-delta chains in newborns, infants, children. TCRdb re-called clones from the reads using CATT. The repertoire has about 15,000 delta-chain clones, about 7% of them found once; the top ten carry approximately 20%. The sample was blood. These receptors were obtained from a child who was a newborn, infant or young child, either healthy, febrile or measles-vaccinated (not recorded which).

Details on this clone: A much larger clone differs from this one at a single base, so this may be a read error. This chain connects TRDV2 to TRDJ3, with 11 positions matching TRDD3. V was pared by 0 bases and J by 0 bases, with 9 bases of the junction left unmatched. The CDR3 is 21 residues long. Per the germline V gene, CDR1 is GEAIGNYY and CDR2 is EKD. The CDR3 DNA is TGTGCCTGTGACACCGTACTGGGGGATATGCGGAGCTCCTGGGACACCCGACAGATGTTTTTC. Translating it yields CACDTVLGDMRSSWDTRQMFF.

The chain joins TRDV2 to TRDJ3; possible D gene TRDD3, 5 bases. CDR1 is GEAIGNYY, CDR2 EKD, per germline. CDR3 length equals 16 residues. The V and J ends lost 3 bases and 3 bases respectively, with 11 bases between them. The CDR3 loop reads CACDSLGGWDTRQMFF. The CDR3, as DNA: TGTGCCTGTGACTCCCTCGGGGGCTGGGACACCCGACAGATGTTTTTC.

This clone was seen more than once but under ten times. A far more abundant clone sits one base away, making this likely a read error. At the DNA level, this CDR3 is encoded by other sequences in the same sample as well. The V and J genes are TRDV2 and TRDJ3; 11 bases align to TRDD3. Germline assignment: CDR1 GEAIGNYY and CDR2 EKD. The CDR3 covers 18 residues. CDR3 sequence reads: CACDKILGDTWDTRQMFF. As DNA, the CDR3 is TGTGCTTGTGACAAAATACTGGGGGATACCTGGGACACCCGACAGATGTTTTTC.

About this clone: This clone may be a read error of a much larger clone one base away. The chain carries TRDV2 and TRDJ3, with D possibly being TRDD3 (5 bases). V lost 0 bases and J lost 0, with 20 bases in between. This CDR3 region has 21 residues. Germline CDR1 is GEAIGNYY and CDR2 is EKD. This CDR3 reads CACDTVSVLVDVSWDTRQMFF. CDR3 nucleotides: TGTGCCTGTGACACCGTCTCTGTACTGGTGGATGTCTCCTGGGACACCCGACAGATGTTTTTC.

Of note for this clone: The TCRdb record carries a much larger clone's protein, which differs from this DNA's translation at residue 11; a read error is the likely cause, and the protein listed here is the DNA translation. V and J are TRDV2 and TRDJ1; 8 positions match TRDD3. In germline, CDR1 is GEAIGNYY, CDR2 EKD. This CDR3 spans 13 amino acids. In nucleotides, the CDR3 is TGTGCCTGTGACAGACTGGGGGGAGAAAAACCCATCTTT. Its protein product is CACDRLGGEKPIF.

Ten or more counts support this clone. The V and J genes are TRDV2 and TRDJ3; D is unclear. CDR1 and CDR2 (germline): GEAIGNYY, EKD. V was shortened by 0 bases and J by 0 bases, with 14 bases between the two germline ends. This CDR3 region has 19 residues. In nucleotides, the CDR3 is TGTGCCTGTGACACCGTATGGTCTCCGAGCTCCTGGGACACCCGACAGATGTTTTTC. It translates to CACDTVWSPSSWDTRQMFF.